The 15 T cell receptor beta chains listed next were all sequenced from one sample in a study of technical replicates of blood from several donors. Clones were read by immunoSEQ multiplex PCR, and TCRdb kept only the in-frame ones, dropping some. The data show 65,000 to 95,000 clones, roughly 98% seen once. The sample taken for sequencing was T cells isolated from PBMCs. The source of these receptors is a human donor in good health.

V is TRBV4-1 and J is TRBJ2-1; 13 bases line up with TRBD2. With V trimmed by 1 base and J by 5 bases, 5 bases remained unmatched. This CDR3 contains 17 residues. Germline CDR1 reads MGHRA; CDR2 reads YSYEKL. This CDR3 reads CASSQVPGTSGDNEQFF. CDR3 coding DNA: TGCGCCAGCAGCCAAGTTCCCGGGACTAGCGGGGACAATGAGCAGTTCTTC.

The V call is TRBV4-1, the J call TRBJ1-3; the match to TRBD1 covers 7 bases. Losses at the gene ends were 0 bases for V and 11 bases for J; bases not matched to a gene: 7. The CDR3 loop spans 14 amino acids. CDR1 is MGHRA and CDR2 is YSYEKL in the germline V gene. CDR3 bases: TGCGCCAGCAGCCAAGAGACAGGGTCTAGAGCCATATATTTT. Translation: CASSQETGSRAIYF.

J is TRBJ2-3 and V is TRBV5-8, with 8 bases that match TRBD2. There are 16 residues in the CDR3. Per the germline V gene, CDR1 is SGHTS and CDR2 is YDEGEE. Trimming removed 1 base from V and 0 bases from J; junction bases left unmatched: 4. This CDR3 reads CASSLSASGSTDTQYF. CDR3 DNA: TGTGCCAGCAGCTTGTCTGCTAGCGGGAGCACAGATACGCAGTATTTT.

The CDR3: CATSNPAGTGRTDTQYF. DNA for the CDR3: TGTGCCACCAGCAACCCGGCCGGGACAGGGCGCACAGATACGCAGTATTTT. The chain combines TRBV15 with TRBJ2-3; TRBD1 aligns across 9 bases. Germline V lookup: CDR1 LNHNV, CDR2 YYDKDF (reference sequence). The J segment lost 1 base and the V segment lost 4 bases, leaving 9 bases of the junction unmatched. The CDR3 covers 17 residues.

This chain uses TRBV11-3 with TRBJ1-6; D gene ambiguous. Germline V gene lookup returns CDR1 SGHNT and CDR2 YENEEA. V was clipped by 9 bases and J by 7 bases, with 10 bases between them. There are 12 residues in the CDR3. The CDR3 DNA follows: TGTGCCAGACGGGCGGGGAATTCACCCCTCCACTTT. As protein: CARRAGNSPLHF.

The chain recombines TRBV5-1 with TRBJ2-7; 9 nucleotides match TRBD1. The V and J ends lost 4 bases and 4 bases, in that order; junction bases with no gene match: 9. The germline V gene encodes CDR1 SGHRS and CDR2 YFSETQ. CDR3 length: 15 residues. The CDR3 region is CASSITGGAGYEQYF. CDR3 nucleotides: TGCGCCAGCAGCATTACAGGGGGCGCAGGGTACGAGCAGTACTTC.

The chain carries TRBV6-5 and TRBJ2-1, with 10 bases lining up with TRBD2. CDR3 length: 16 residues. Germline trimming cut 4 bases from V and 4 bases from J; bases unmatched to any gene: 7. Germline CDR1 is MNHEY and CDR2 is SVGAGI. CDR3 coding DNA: TGTGCCAGCAGTTCCGGACTAGCGGAGAGATACAATGAGCAGTTCTTC. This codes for CASSSGLAERYNEQFF.

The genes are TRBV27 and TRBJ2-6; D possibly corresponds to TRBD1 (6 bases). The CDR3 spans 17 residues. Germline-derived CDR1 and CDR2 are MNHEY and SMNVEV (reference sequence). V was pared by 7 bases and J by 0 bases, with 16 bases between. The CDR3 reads CASTSTGQPSGANVLTF. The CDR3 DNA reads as TGTGCCAGCACCTCTACGGGACAACCCTCTGGGGCCAACGTCCTGACTTTC.

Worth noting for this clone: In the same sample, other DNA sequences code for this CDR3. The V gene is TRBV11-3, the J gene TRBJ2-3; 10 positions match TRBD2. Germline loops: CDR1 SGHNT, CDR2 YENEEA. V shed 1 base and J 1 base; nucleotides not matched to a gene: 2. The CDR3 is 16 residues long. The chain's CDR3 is CASSLVAGGRTDTQYF. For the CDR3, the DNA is TGTGCCAGCAGCTTAGTAGCGGGAGGTCGCACAGATACGCAGTATTTT.

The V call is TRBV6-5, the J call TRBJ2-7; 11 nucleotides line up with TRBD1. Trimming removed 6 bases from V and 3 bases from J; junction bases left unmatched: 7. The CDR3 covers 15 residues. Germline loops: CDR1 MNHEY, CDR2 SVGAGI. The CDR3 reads CASRPRDRGIYEQYF. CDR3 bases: TGTGCCAGCAGGCCCCGGGACAGGGGGATCTACGAGCAGTACTTC.

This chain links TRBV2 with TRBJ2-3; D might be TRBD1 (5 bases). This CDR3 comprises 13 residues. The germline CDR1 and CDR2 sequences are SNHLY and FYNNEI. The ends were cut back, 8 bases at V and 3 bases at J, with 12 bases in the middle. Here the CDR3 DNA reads TGTGCCAGCCAACAATCAGGGACAGATACGCAGTATTTT. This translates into CASQQSGTDTQYF. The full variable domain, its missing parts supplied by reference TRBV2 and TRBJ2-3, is EPEVTQTPSHQVTQMGQEVILRCVPISNHLYFYWYRQILGQKVEFLVSFYNNEISEKSEIFDDQFSVERPDGSNFTLKIRSTKLEDSAMYFCASQQSGTDTQYFGPGTRLTVL.

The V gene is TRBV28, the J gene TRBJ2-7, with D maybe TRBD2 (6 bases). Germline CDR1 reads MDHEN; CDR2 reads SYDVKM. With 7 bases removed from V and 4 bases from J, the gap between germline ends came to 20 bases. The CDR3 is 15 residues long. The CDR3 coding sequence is TGTGCCAGCACAAAGGGACTCCCCGTTATATACGAGCAGTACTTC. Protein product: CASTKGLPVIYEQYF.

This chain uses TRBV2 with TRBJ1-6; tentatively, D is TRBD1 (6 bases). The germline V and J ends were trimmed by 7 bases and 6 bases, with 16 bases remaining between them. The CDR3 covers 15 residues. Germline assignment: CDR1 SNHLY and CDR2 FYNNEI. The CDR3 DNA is TGTGCCAGCATGAGAGGACAGAGGACTAATTCACCCCTCCACTTT. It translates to CASMRGQRTNSPLHF.

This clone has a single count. CDR3 sequence (DNA): TGTGCCAGCAGGTCGGGACTCAGGGCCCACTACGAGCAGTACTTC. Amino acid sequence: CASRSGLRAHYEQYF. The chain employs TRBV6-5 and TRBJ2-7, with a weak D call TRBD2 (6 bases). CDR3 length: 15 amino acids. CDR1 is MNHEY, CDR2 SVGAGI, per germline. Trimming pared 6 bases from V and 3 bases from J, leaving 18 bases between.

The CDR3 nucleotides read TGCGCCAGCAGCCAAGAACCCGGGACAGCATTTTACGAGCAGTACTTC. Its protein is CASSQEPGTAFYEQYF. This chain links TRBV4-1 with TRBJ2-7; 7 bases are a match to TRBD1. Germline-derived CDR1 and CDR2 are MGHRA and YSYEKL. Trimming cost V 0 bases and J 4 bases; bases outside gene matches: 9. There are 16 residues in the CDR3.